Given below is one T cell receptor (beta chain) in context. This specimen comes from a study of CD8 T cells in ankylosing spondylitis. A single record per CDR3 protein comes from TCRdb applying MiXCR to the 5' RACE reads. Found here are about 39,000 distinct CDR3 sequences, around 10% of them singletons; the top ten hold around 16%. This clonotype originated in a male donor with ankylosing spondylitis or in good health (not recorded which). Sequencing was carried out using blood, either unsorted or a sorted T cell fraction (not recorded which).

CDR3 in DNA: TGTGCCATCAGAGCTACAGGGGGCGGGGAGACCCAGTACTTC. Translation gives CAIRATGGGETQYF. The chain is built from TRBV10-3 and TRBJ2-5; 9 nucleotides match TRBD1. Germline V gene lookup returns CDR1 ENHRY and CDR2 SYGVKD. CDR3 length equals 14 residues. The V gene end was trimmed by 6 bases and the J gene end by 5 bases; junction bases not matched to a gene: 7.